These 21 T cell receptor beta chains came from one sample sequenced in a study of T cells after yellow fever vaccination. TCRdb reprocessed the 5' RACE reads with MiXCR, giving one entry per CDR3 protein. The sample has under 600,000 distinct CDR3 sequences, 21% seen once; the top ten hold around 17%. This specimen consisted of PBMCs, obtained approximately 22 days after the first yellow fever vaccination. The receptors shown here come from a man younger than 35 who received the YFV17D yellow fever vaccine.

In this sample, this clonotype turned up a few times. The CDR3 DNA sequence: TGCGCCAGCAGCTTGGTGGGCAGGGCGACTCCCTATGGCTACACCTTC. It specifies CASSLVGRATPYGYTF. The chain uses TRBV5-1 and TRBJ1-2; TRBD1 is a possible D gene (5 bases). This CDR3 contains 16 residues. Trimming removed 0 bases at V and 4 bases at J, with 16 bases between. Germline V gene sequence: CDR1 SGHRS, CDR2 YFSETQ.

This clonotype was counted only a few times. The chain combines TRBV5-6 with TRBJ2-7; D not certain. The CDR3 is 13 amino acids. Germline V lookup: CDR1 SGHDT, CDR2 YYEEEE. The V gene lost 0 bases and the J gene lost 6 bases, with 10 bases spanning the gap. CDR3 coding DNA: TGTGCCAGCAGCTTGGCCGGGCCCTCCGAGCAGTACTTC. Translating it yields CASSLAGPSEQYF.

This clonotype was counted a few times. The genes are TRBV24-1 and TRBJ1-5; a weak D match, TRBD1 (6 bases). CDR3 length: 13 residues. Germline CDR1 KGHDR, CDR2 SFDVKD. V lost 9 bases, J lost 2 bases, and 10 bases lay in between. The CDR3 is CATGPGGNQPQHF. Written as DNA, the CDR3 is TGTGCCACCGGGCCAGGGGGCAATCAGCCCCAGCATTTT.

This clonotype was recorded a few times. The chain has TRBV6-1 and TRBJ1-5; a possible D gene is TRBD1 (5 bases). This CDR3 is 15 amino acids long. V was pared by 3 bases and J by 6 bases, with 15 bases between. Germline CDR1 and CDR2: MNHNS and SASEGT. CDR3 region: CASSDQGVAGQPQHF. The CDR3 region has the DNA TGTGCCAGCAGTGATCAGGGTGTCGCGGGTCAGCCCCAGCATTTT.

The chain couples TRBV12-3 or TRBV12-4 to TRBJ2-7; D is possibly TRBD1 or TRBD2 (5 bases each). CDR3 length equals 12 residues. Trimming shortened V by 6 bases and J by 9 bases, and 15 bases separated the two germline ends. The CDR3 coding sequence is TGTGCCAGCAGCCCTGTGGTGGGGGTGCAGTACTTC. Translating gives CASSPVVGVQYF.

This clonotype was recorded at least ten times. The chain links TRBV5-6 to TRBJ2-1; unclear D gene. Germline V gives CDR1 SGHDT, CDR2 YYEEEE. The V and J ends lost 4 bases and 4 bases respectively, with 15 bases between them. The CDR3 length is 15 residues. The CDR3 loop is CASSPGRSSYNEQFF. The CDR3 DNA reads as TGTGCCAGCAGCCCAGGCCGGAGCTCTTACAATGAGCAGTTCTTC. Full variable domain (rest looked up from reference TRBV5-6 and TRBJ2-1): DAGVTQSPTHLIKTRGQQVTLRCSPKSGHDTVSWYQQALGQGPQFIFQYYEEEERQRGNFPDRFSGHQFPNYSSELNVNALLLGDSALYLCASSPGRSSYNEQFFGPGTRLTVL.

This clonotype was seen a handful of times. The chain joins TRBV5-1 to TRBJ2-1; TRBD1 matches at 8 bases. With V trimmed by 0 bases and J by 8 bases, 10 bases remained unmatched. Germline-derived CDR1 and CDR2 are SGHRS and YFSETQ. This CDR3 has 16 residues. The CDR3 sequence: CASSLGPGQGGDEQFF. DNA for the CDR3: TGCGCCAGCAGCTTGGGGCCTGGACAGGGTGGGGATGAGCAGTTCTTC.

The chain couples TRBV12-3 or TRBV12-4 to TRBJ2-3; the D gene is possibly TRBD2 (6 bases). This CDR3 region has 15 residues. Trimming removed 6 bases from V and 0 bases from J, with 13 bases in between. CDR3 protein: CASSLGLSSTDTQYF. As DNA, the CDR3 is TGTGCCAGCAGCCTGGGACTTTCTAGCACAGATACGCAGTATTTT.

This clonotype was picked up a small number of times. V gene TRBV9 combines with J gene TRBJ1-6; TRBD1 is a possible D gene (5 bases). Trimming left V 3 bases short and J 7 bases short, with 20 bases between. The germline CDR1 and CDR2 sequences are SGDLS and YYNGEE. This CDR3 is built from 17 residues. The CDR3 is CASSGGLGGAANSPLHF. The CDR3 coding sequence is TGTGCCAGCAGCGGGGGCCTCGGCGGGGCGGCCAATTCACCCCTCCACTTT.

The chain uses TRBV28 and TRBJ2-1; the match to TRBD2 covers 7 bases. The CDR3 is 13 amino acids. The junction had 10 bases not matched to a gene; V was cut back by 6 bases and J by 11 bases. Germline V CDR1 and CDR2: MDHEN, SYDVKM. The CDR3 protein is CASSFPGGGKQFF. The CDR3 bases are TGTGCCAGCAGCTTCCCTGGGGGGGGGAAGCAGTTCTTC.

This clonotype was counted only a few times. The chain has TRBV5-1 and TRBJ1-4; 9 nucleotides align to TRBD1. V lost 0 bases, J lost 6 bases, and 0 bases stayed unmatched. CDR1 is SGHRS and CDR2 is YFSETQ in the germline V gene. There are 14 residues in the CDR3. CDR3 loop: CASSLGTGDEKLFF. CDR3 DNA: TGCGCCAGCAGCTTGGGGACAGGGGATGAAAAACTGTTTTTT. Full variable domain (remainder filled in from reference TRBV5-1 and TRBJ1-4): KAGVTQTPRYLIKTRGQQVTLSCSPISGHRSVSWYQQTPGQGLQFLFEYFSETQRNKGNFPGRFSGRQFSNSRSEMNVSTLELGDSALYLCASSLGTGDEKLFFGSGTQLSVL.

This clonotype was observed at least ten times. This chain links TRBV5-6 with TRBJ1-2, with D perhaps TRBD1 (6 bases). Germline V gene sequence: CDR1 SGHDT, CDR2 YYEEEE. The CDR3 runs to 13 residues. The V end lost 0 bases, the J end lost 10 bases, and 13 bases lay between the germline ends. The CDR3 here is CASSLDRAHLYTF. CDR3 nucleotide sequence: TGTGCCAGCAGCTTGGACAGGGCCCACCTCTACACCTTC.

This clonotype was found many times. This rearrangement joins TRBV11-2 to TRBJ2-3; D remains ambiguous. Germline CDR1 is SGHAT and CDR2 is FQNNGV. V dropped 1 base and J dropped 2 bases, with 4 bases sitting between them. This CDR3 has 13 amino acids. The CDR3 DNA follows: TGTGCCAGCAGCTTAGGGCTCACAGATACGCAGTATTTT. Translation gives CASSLGLTDTQYF.

This chain links TRBV12-3 or TRBV12-4 with TRBJ2-1, with TRBD1 identical over 8 bases. The CDR3 consists of 15 residues. The junction had 11 bases not matched to a gene; V was cut back by 6 bases and J by 7 bases. In DNA form, the CDR3 reads TGTGCCAGCAGCCGCAGGGGGCCAAGGCAGAATGAGCAGTTCTTC. Translated: CASSRRGPRQNEQFF.

The chain recombines TRBV5-1 with TRBJ1-4; unclear D gene. In germline, CDR1 is SGHRS, CDR2 YFSETQ. Trimming pared 3 bases from V and 3 bases from J, leaving 15 bases between. This CDR3 has 16 amino acids. The CDR3 region has the DNA TGCGCCAGCAGCTCCGGGTTTCTAGAGGCTAATGAAAAACTGTTTTTT. Protein: CASSSGFLEANEKLFF.

This clonotype showed up just once. The V call is TRBV27, the J call TRBJ2-3; TRBD1 matches at 9 bases. CDR1 is MNHEY and CDR2 is SMNVEV in the germline V gene (reference sequence). V shed 8 bases, J shed 3 bases, and the junction held 6 bases outside the gene matches. This CDR3 has 14 amino acids. The CDR3 DNA reads as TGTGCCAGCGCACGGGACAGGGCGACAGATACGCAGTATTTT. It codes for CASARDRATDTQYF.

The gene calls are TRBV5-1 and TRBJ2-3; 14 nucleotides align to TRBD2. This CDR3 spans 17 amino acids. Germline trimming cut 4 bases from V and 6 bases from J; bases unmatched to any gene: 10. Germline V gene lookup returns CDR1 SGHRS and CDR2 YFSETQ. The CDR3 protein is CASSPGLAGGRGDTQYF. The CDR3 DNA reads TGCGCCAGCAGCCCCGGACTAGCGGGGGGCCGAGGGGATACGCAGTATTTT.

The chain carries TRBV13 and TRBJ2-6; 10 bases are a match to TRBD2. V was pared by 11 bases and J by 0 bases, with 13 bases of the junction left unmatched. This CDR3 is built from 18 residues. CDR1 is PRHDT and CDR2 is FYEKMQ in the germline V gene (reference sequence). In DNA form, the CDR3 reads TGTGCCTTCAGCCCTCCAGCGGGGGGGTCCTCTGGGGCCAACGTCCTGACTTTC. It codes for CAFSPPAGGSSGANVLTF.

The chain joins TRBV3-1 to TRBJ2-2, with 7 bases matching TRBD2. V shed 3 bases, J shed 5 bases, and the junction held 9 bases outside the gene matches. The CDR3 is 16 amino acids. The germline CDR1 and CDR2 sequences are LGHDT and YNNKEL (reference sequence). The CDR3 protein is CASSHFRGGRTGELFF. CDR3 DNA: TGTGCCAGCAGCCACTTTAGGGGAGGGCGTACCGGGGAGCTGTTTTTT.

This clonotype came up many times. The V gene is TRBV12-3 or TRBV12-4, the J gene TRBJ1-4; TRBD1 is a possible D gene (5 bases). V dropped 6 bases and J dropped 8 bases, with 10 bases sitting between them. This CDR3 has 12 amino acids. CDR3 coding DNA: TGTGCCAGCAGCTTGGGGGGGGAAAAACTGTTTTTT. This gives the protein CASSLGGEKLFF.

This clonotype occurred a few times. The chain recombines TRBV28 with TRBJ2-2; D gene uncertain. Germline CDR1 and CDR2: MDHEN and SYDVKM. The CDR3 has 17 residues. The V end lost 6 bases, the J end lost 0 bases, and 17 bases lay between the germline ends. In nucleotides, the CDR3 is TGTGCCAGCAGCCCATACCACCGGAACCCGAACACCGGGGAGCTGTTTTTT. Translated, it gives CASSPYHRNPNTGELFF.